The sequence of this TCR beta chain was determined in a study of blood T cell repertoires in COVID-19. Study overall: T cells, B-cell-depleted T cells, or PBMCs supplied cDNA or gDNA.

Germline V gene data show CDR1 as MNHNY and CDR2 as SVGAGI (reference sequence). V lost 5 bases and J lost 1; bases outside the gene matches: 4. The CDR3 extends over 14 amino acids. Source study methods: Counts of nucleated cells, estimated from reference gene primer amplification, were obtained. TCRdb keeps only in-frame clones here, not all; method: immunoSEQ multiplex PCR. V and J calls and clone size are given by that table; D and trimming were obtained from the DNA. The sample has 270,000 or so clones; 82% are singletons. The sequence derives from a woman aged 18-30 years with acute or convalescent COVID-19. Sequencing input: peripheral blood. The chain uses TRBV6-6 and TRBJ1-2, with TRBD1 matching 7 bases. For the CDR3, the DNA is TGTGCCAGCAGTCCACAGGGGATTAACTATGGCTACACCTTC. It translates to CASSPQGINYGYTF.